Below, 27 T cell receptor beta chains from the same sample are listed, as sequenced in a study of OX40 agonist ivuxolimab in advanced cancers. The data were produced by immunoSEQ multiplex PCR, yet TCRdb's version contains in-frame clones alone and is incomplete. Of 70,000 to 100,000 clones listed, around four fifths are singletons. The material sequenced was CD4+ or CD8+ T cells sorted from blood, taken in a trial of the OX40 agonist ivuxolimab. These receptors all stem from an adult with an advanced solid tumor such as melanoma, head and neck, liver or kidney cancer.

CDR3 sequence: CASGSDTANYGYTF. DNA for the CDR3: TGTGCCAGCGGAAGTGACACCGCGAACTATGGCTACACCTTC. The chain links TRBV2 to TRBJ1-2; D gene unclear. V was clipped by 8 bases and J by 2 bases, with 15 bases between them. Germline lookup yields CDR1 SNHLY and CDR2 FYNNEI. CDR3 length: 14 amino acids.

The rearrangement links TRBV28 to TRBJ1-3; no reliable D call. This CDR3 spans 12 amino acids. The ends were cut back, 4 bases at V and 8 bases at J, with 9 bases in the middle. CDR1 is MDHEN, CDR2 SYDVKM, per germline. Here the CDR3 reads CASSSASDTIYF. CDR3 nucleotides: TGTGCCAGCAGTTCAGCCAGCGACACCATATATTTT.

The genes are TRBV5-6 and TRBJ1-4; D is ambiguous. Germline V gene data show CDR1 as SGHDT and CDR2 as YYEEEE. CDR3 length: 14 amino acids. Between the trimmed V and J ends, which lost 2 bases and 4 bases, there was a span of 9 bases. The CDR3 DNA reads TGTGCCAGCAGCTTTTGGCAGATTAATGAAAAACTGTTTTTT. It specifies CASSFWQINEKLFF.

In its sample, this clone was seen once. The V call is TRBV6-5, the J call TRBJ1-1, with 7 bases identical to TRBD1. The CDR3 loop spans 14 amino acids. After removal of 0 bases from V and 3 bases from J, the junction contained 1 base not matched to a gene. CDR1 is MNHEY, CDR2 SVGAGI, per germline. CDR3 DNA: TGTGCCAGCAGTTACTCCGGGACAGACACTGAAGCTTTCTTT. It encodes CASSYSGTDTEAFF.

V gene TRBV6-5 combines with J gene TRBJ1-4; no definite D call. V was clipped by 6 bases and J by 3 bases, with 14 bases between them. The CDR3 runs to 15 residues. Per germline, CDR1 MNHEY and CDR2 SVGAGI. The CDR3: CASRSWAEANEKLFF. Written as DNA, the CDR3 is TGTGCCAGCAGATCATGGGCTGAGGCTAATGAAAAACTGTTTTTT.

This clone has just one count. The rearrangement links TRBV6-1 to TRBJ1-3; D may be TRBD1 (5 bases). Germline lookup yields CDR1 MNHNS and CDR2 SASEGT. CDR3 length: 16 residues. The V end was cut by 3 bases, the J end by 1 base, with 13 bases between. CDR3 sequence (DNA): TGTGCCAGCAGTGAGGGGGTGCCGAATTCTGGAAACACCATATATTTT. It translates to CASSEGVPNSGNTIYF.

Only a few counts were recorded for this clone. The V gene is TRBV11-2, the J gene TRBJ1-1; TRBD1 matches at 7 bases. This CDR3 spans 14 amino acids. The germline V gene encodes CDR1 SGHAT and CDR2 FQNNGV. The V and J ends lost 5 bases and 4 bases, in that order; junction bases with no gene match: 7. The CDR3 DNA follows: TGTGCCAGCAGCATCCAAGGGGGCCTCACTGAAGCTTTCTTT. Translation: CASSIQGGLTEAFF.

The gene calls are TRBV6-5 and TRBJ2-2, with D unclear. Germline CDR1 reads MNHEY; CDR2 reads SVGAGI. This CDR3 has 11 amino acids. Trimming shortened V by 5 bases and J by 6 bases, and 4 bases separated the two germline ends. The CDR3 loop reads CASSRAGELFF. The CDR3 DNA reads as TGTGCCAGCAGTAGGGCCGGGGAGCTGTTTTTT.

V gene TRBV7-2 combines with J gene TRBJ1-2; no clear D. CDR1 and CDR2 from the germline V gene are SGHTA and FQGNSA. The CDR3 runs 16 residues. The V end was cut by 3 bases, the J end by 0 bases, with 14 bases between. The CDR3 bases are TGTGCCAGCAGCTTCCCCCTATTAGCCGCTAACTATGGCTACACCTTC. Protein: CASSFPLLAANYGYTF.

Details on this clone: The germline gene is not matched at one end of the junction; a read error may be the cause. The same CDR3 can be traced to other DNA sequences in this sample. The chain joins TRBV5-4 to TRBJ2-3; D is unresolved. Germline V gene sequence: CDR1 SGHNT, CDR2 YYREEE (reference sequence). There are 14 residues in the CDR3. The CDR3 region is CASSSSTSTDTQYF. The DNA of the CDR3 is TGCGCCAGCAGCTCGTCTACTAGCACAGATACGCAGTATTTT.

This clone was detected once. The gene calls are TRBV11-2 and TRBJ2-5; TRBD2 aligns across 7 bases. CDR1 is SGHAT, CDR2 FQNNGV, per germline. The CDR3 is 15 residues long. The junction had 6 bases not matched to a gene; V was cut back by 3 bases and J by 2 bases. Here the CDR3 reads CASSLRGGRQETQYF. CDR3 DNA: TGTGCCAGCAGCTTGAGGGGAGGGAGGCAAGAGACCCAGTACTTC.

This chain links TRBV18 with TRBJ2-3; weak D call: TRBD1 (5 bases). V shed 3 bases and J shed 3 bases, with 13 bases lying between them. The CDR3 sequence is 15 residues long. The germline V gene encodes CDR1 KGHSH and CDR2 LQKENI. CDR3 nucleotide sequence: TGTGCCAGCTCACCTCCCAGGGTTGAGACAGATACGCAGTATTTT. Its protein is CASSPPRVETDTQYF.

V is TRBV5-1 and J is TRBJ1-1; 7 positions match TRBD1. J lost 10 bases, V lost 3 bases, and 15 bases had no gene match. The germline V gene has CDR1 SGHRS and CDR2 YFSETQ. The CDR3 consists of 15 residues. The DNA for the CDR3 is TGCGCCAGCAGCTATCCAACCACCCAGGGGGACAGAGCTTTCTTT. This gives the protein CASSYPTTQGDRAFF.

The chain has TRBV5-1 and TRBJ2-5; D is unresolved. V lost 2 bases, J lost 1 base, and 12 bases lay in between. The CDR3 runs 15 residues. Germline lookup yields CDR1 SGHRS and CDR2 YFSETQ. The CDR3 sequence is CASSLGLDPQETQYF. The CDR3, as DNA: TGCGCCAGCAGCTTAGGGCTAGACCCCCAAGAGACCCAGTACTTC.

This clone appeared once. The gene calls are TRBV7-3 and TRBJ2-3; tentatively, D is TRBD1 (5 bases). Trimming took 2 bases from V and 4 from J, leaving 16 bases between them. The germline CDR1 and CDR2 sequences are SGHTA and FQGTGA. CDR3 length equals 16 residues. The CDR3 DNA is TGTGCCAGCAGCTTATTGGCAGGGATCGGATCAGATACGCAGTATTTT. It encodes CASSLLAGIGSDTQYF.

This clone was seen a handful of times. The rearrangement links TRBV5-6 to TRBJ1-2; possible D gene TRBD1, 5 bases. This CDR3 contains 12 residues. Germline V gives CDR1 SGHDT, CDR2 YYEEEE. V gave up 4 bases and J gave up 2 bases, with 6 bases separating them. The CDR3 here is CASSAGNYGYTF. For the CDR3, the DNA is TGTGCCAGCAGCGCAGGGAACTATGGCTACACCTTC.

This rearrangement joins TRBV4-2 to TRBJ1-3, with D possibly being TRBD1 (6 bases). The CDR3 length is 17 residues. V lost 0 bases to trimming and J lost 4 bases, with 16 bases between them. Germline V lookup: CDR1 LGHNA, CDR2 YNFKEQ. In DNA, the CDR3 is TGTGCCAGCAGCCAAGAAGGTTCCCAGGGGTTGGGAAACACCATATATTTT. Encoded protein: CASSQEGSQGLGNTIYF.

The gene calls are TRBV10-3 and TRBJ1-6; 7 nucleotides line up with TRBD1. Trimming at V came to 7 bases and at J to 8 bases, leaving 5 bases not matched to a gene. The CDR3 consists of 13 residues. Per the germline V gene, CDR1 is ENHRY and CDR2 is SYGVKD. The CDR3 loop reads CAITPDRDSPLHF. The CDR3 DNA reads as TGTGCCATCACCCCTGACAGGGATTCACCCCTCCACTTT.

The chain joins TRBV2 to TRBJ2-2; D ambiguous. The V and J ends lost 6 bases and 1 base respectively, with 12 bases between them. The germline gives CDR1 SNHLY, CDR2 FYNNEI. The length of the CDR3 is 15 residues. The CDR3 here is CASRVGILNTGELFF. Here the CDR3 DNA reads TGTGCCAGCAGGGTAGGGATACTGAACACCGGGGAGCTGTTTTTT. Filled out from reference TRBV2 and TRBJ2-2, the complete variable domain reads EPEVTQTPSHQVTQMGQEVILRCVPISNHLYFYWYRQILGQKVEFLVSFYNNEISEKSEIFDDQFSVERPDGSNFTLKIRSTKLEDSAMYFCASRVGILNTGELFFGEGSRLTVL.

This chain links TRBV7-9 with TRBJ1-5; 7 bases map to TRBD1. V shed 3 bases and J 1 base; nucleotides not matched to a gene: 0. The CDR3 covers 14 residues. Per germline, CDR1 SEHNR and CDR2 FQNEAQ (reference sequence). The CDR3 DNA sequence: TGTGCCAGCAGCTTGGGACAGAGCAATCAGCCCCAGCATTTT. Its translation: CASSLGQSNQPQHF.

The DNA of the CDR3 is TGTGCCAGCAGCTTAGGGGATAGCGGGCGACAAGAGACCCAGTACTTC. Translating it yields CASSLGDSGRQETQYF. This rearrangement joins TRBV7-8 to TRBJ2-5; TRBD2 matches at 7 bases. The trim removed 1 base at V and 2 bases at J, leaving 7 bases unmatched. Germline assignment: CDR1 SGHVS and CDR2 FQNEAQ. The CDR3 totals 16 residues.

This clone appeared a few times. V gene TRBV19 combines with J gene TRBJ1-1; a weak D match, TRBD1 (6 bases). CDR1 is LNHDA and CDR2 is SQIVND in the germline V gene (reference sequence). This CDR3 region has 13 residues. The V and J ends lost 5 bases and 1 base respectively, with 8 bases between them. The CDR3 spells CASSFRGNTEAFF. The CDR3, as DNA: TGTGCCAGTAGTTTCAGGGGGAACACTGAAGCTTTCTTT.

V gene TRBV5-6 combines with J gene TRBJ2-1; 10 positions agree with TRBD1. The CDR3 contains 15 residues. The germline V gene has CDR1 SGHDT and CDR2 YYEEEE. V trimming: 5 bases; J trimming: 8 bases; junction bases outside the gene matches: 10. The CDR3 nucleotides read TGTGCCAGCAGTTCCGGGACAGGGGAAGGGGATGAGCAGTTCTTC. It translates to CASSSGTGEGDEQFF.

V gene TRBV11-2 combines with J gene TRBJ2-1; D is possibly TRBD1 (6 bases). V dropped 4 bases and J dropped 0 bases, with 13 bases sitting between them. This CDR3 is 16 amino acids long. Germline lookup yields CDR1 SGHAT and CDR2 FQNNGV. CDR3 in amino acids: CASSYTGTSSYNEQFF. The CDR3 bases are TGTGCCAGCAGCTACACAGGGACAAGCTCCTACAATGAGCAGTTCTTC.

The V and J genes are TRBV7-8 and TRBJ1-1; no reliable D call. Germline V gene data show CDR1 as SGHVS and CDR2 as FQNEAQ. CDR3 length equals 14 residues. Deletions cut 4 bases from V and 1 base from J, with 10 bases between. The CDR3 DNA sequence: TGTGCCAGCAGCTCATACCTCCCGAACACTGAAGCTTTCTTT. Encoded protein: CASSSYLPNTEAFF.

With regard to this clone: A read error may produce the germline difference seen at one junction end. This sequence joins TRBV2 and TRBJ2-5, with TRBD2 matching 10 bases. Germline V gives CDR1 SNHLY, CDR2 FYNNEI. The CDR3 covers 11 residues. The CDR3 DNA reads TGTGCCAGCAGGCCCAGCGGGGGGGCCAACTTC. The encoded protein is CASRPSGGANF.

This clone was picked up one time. The chain uses TRBV7-3 and TRBJ2-5, with 12 bases matching TRBD2. CDR1 and CDR2 (germline): SGHTA, FQGTGA. With 4 bases clipped from V and 5 bases from J, the junction kept 5 bases outside the gene matches. The CDR3 contains 15 residues. CDR3 nucleotide sequence: TGTGCCAGCAGCTCTAGCGGGGGGGCCGTGGAGACCCAGTACTTC. It encodes CASSSSGGAVETQYF. Together with reference TRBV7-3 and TRBJ2-5, the CDR3 gives the full variable domain: GAGVSQTPSNKVTEKGKYVELRCDPISGHTALYWYRQSLGQGPEFLIYFQGTGAADDSGLPNDRFFAVRPEGSVSTLKIQRTERGDSAVYLCASSSSGGAVETQYFGPGTRLLVL.